This is a list of T cell receptor beta chains from one sample in a study of Ad26.COV2.S vaccination and SARS-CoV-2 variants. The method was immunoSEQ multiplex PCR; TCRdb's version includes in-frame clones alone and lacks a portion of them. The data hold roughly 380,000 clones, with 88% observed a single time. Specimen: peripheral blood, collected in a trial of Ad26.COV2.S vaccine versus placebo. The receptors stem from a person between 18 and 59 years old who received the Ad26.COV2.S COVID-19 vaccine or a placebo. Each CDR3 is given with its conserved first and last residue. The order of the fields is V gene, clone size, J gene, D gene, CDR3 protein, CDR3 DNA. The D gene is left open where the match is weak. Only part of the rows carry a size: once, few, many, or a class if the clone is expanded.

TRBV7-3,NA,TRBJ1-1,TRBD1,CASSLTGTGEAFF,TGTGCCAGCAGCTTAACCGGGACAGGGGAAGCTTTCTTT
TRBV3-1/TRBV3-2,NA,TRBJ1-5,NA,CASSQYRESNQPQHF,TGTGCCAGCAGCCAATACAGGGAAAGCAATCAGCCCCAGCATTTT
TRBV6-6,NA,TRBJ1-6,NA,CASSYSTANSPLHF,TGTGCCAGCAGTTACTCGACGGCTAATTCACCCCTCCACTTT
TRBV5-5,NA,TRBJ1-6,NA,CASSLTGWTYNSPLHF,TGTGCCAGCAGCTTGACAGGCTGGACCTATAATTCACCCCTCCACTTT
TRBV19,NA,TRBJ1-1,TRBD1,CASSPGTANTEAFF,TGTGCCAGTAGCCCAGGGACAGCCAACACTGAAGCTTTCTTT
TRBV25-1,NA,TRBJ2-5,NA,CASSDMTETQYF,TGTGCCAGCAGTGATATGACGGAGACCCAGTACTTC
TRBV30,NA,TRBJ1-4,NA,CAWSVSRNNEKLFF,TGTGCCTGGAGTGTAAGTCGAAACAATGAAAAACTGTTTTTT
TRBV5-1,NA,TRBJ2-2,NA,CASSLNGANTGELFF,TGCGCCAGCAGCTTGAACGGGGCTAACACCGGGGAGCTGTTTTTT
TRBV7-2,NA,TRBJ1-4,NA,CASSFQGRHEKLFF,TGTGCCAGCAGCTTTCAGGGGCGGCATGAAAAACTGTTTTTT
TRBV4-3,NA,TRBJ1-5,TRBD1,CASSQVAGQGNQPQHF,TGCGCCAGCAGCCAAGTGGCCGGACAGGGCAATCAGCCCCAGCATTTT
TRBV4-1,NA,TRBJ2-7,TRBD2,CASSPGTSAYEQYF,TGCGCCAGCAGCCCTGGGACTAGCGCGTACGAGCAGTACTTC
TRBV4-3,NA,TRBJ2-7,NA,CASSQDRQGLEQYF,TGCGCCAGCAGCCAAGATAGGCAGGGGCTCGAGCAGTACTTC
TRBV29-1,NA,TRBJ2-1,NA,CSVERAPLNEQFF,TGCAGCGTTGAACGGGCACCCCTCAATGAGCAGTTCTTC
TRBV9,NA,TRBJ2-7,TRBD1,CASSDRQGPYEQYF,TGTGCCAGCAGCGATAGACAGGGGCCTTACGAGCAGTACTTC
TRBV12-3/TRBV12-4,NA,TRBJ1-2,NA,CASSSAQGLGYTF,TGTGCCAGCAGTTCGGCACAGGGTTTGGGCTACACCTTC
TRBV7-2,NA,TRBJ1-2,TRBD1,CASSPTDRTNGYTF,TGTGCCAGCAGCCCCACGGACAGGACGAATGGCTACACCTTC
TRBV11-1,once,TRBJ2-3,NA,CASSLAGSNTDTQYF,TGTGCCAGCAGCTTGGCGGGGTCCAACACAGATACGCAGTATTTT
TRBV28,few,TRBJ2-7,NA,CASRQGGSYEQYF,TGTGCCAGCCGGCAGGGCGGCTCCTACGAGCAGTACTTC
TRBV24-1,NA,TRBJ2-1,NA,CATSDSLRDPRGSNEQFF,TGTGCCACCAGTGATTCGCTCCGAGACCCCCGCGGCTCTAATGAGCAGTTCTTC
TRBV5-6,NA,TRBJ1-2,TRBD1,CASSHTATGGYGYTF,TGTGCCAGCAGCCACACCGCGACAGGGGGCTATGGCTACACCTTC
TRBV6-5,NA,TRBJ2-1,NA,CASKLTALREQFF,TGTGCCAGCAAATTGACGGCTCTCAGGGAGCAGTTCTTC
TRBV5-1,NA,TRBJ1-4,NA,CASSLGDIGEKLFF,TGCGCCAGCAGCTTGGGGGACATCGGCGAAAAACTGTTTTTT
TRBV2,NA,TRBJ2-7,NA,CASSPGRQPYEQYF,TGTGCCAGCAGCCCCGGCAGACAGCCCTACGAGCAGTACTTC
TRBV15,NA,TRBJ1-1,TRBD1,CATSRDPQGATEAFF,TGTGCCACCAGCAGAGATCCGCAGGGGGCAACTGAAGCTTTCTTT
TRBV13,NA,TRBJ2-7,NA,CASSSGNFFAGQGDEQYF,TGTGCCAGCAGCTCGGGGAATTTTTTCGCAGGCCAAGGCGACGAGCAGTACTTC
TRBV30,once,TRBJ2-1,NA,CAWSVRSGRSYNEQFF,TGTGCCTGGAGTGTACGATCTGGGCGCTCCTACAATGAGCAGTTCTTC
TRBV5-1,NA,TRBJ1-1,TRBD1,CASSIDRGLTEAFF,TGCGCCAGCAGCATCGACAGGGGGCTCACTGAAGCTTTCTTT
TRBV10-3,NA,TRBJ1-6,TRBD1,CAISEGQEAPLHF,TGTGCCATCAGCGAGGGACAGGAGGCACCCCTCCACTTT
TRBV6-6,NA,TRBJ1-3,NA,CASNPGTPRNTIYF,TGTGCCAGCAATCCCGGGACACCCCGAAACACCATATATTTT
TRBV19,NA,TRBJ1-5,NA,CASSIRGRINQPQHF,TGTGCCAGTAGTATTAGGGGACGGATCAATCAGCCCCAGCATTTT
TRBV28,once,TRBJ1-3,TRBD1,CASSSGQPGDTIYF,TGTGCCAGCAGCTCGGGACAGCCTGGGGACACCATATATTTT
TRBV29-1,NA,TRBJ2-5,NA,CSAVGDVQETQYF,TGCAGCGCCGTGGGGGATGTACAAGAGACCCAGTACTTC
TRBV7-9,NA,TRBJ2-7,NA,CASSLAGTRAYEQYF,TGTGCCAGCAGCTTAGCAGGAACAAGGGCCTACGAGCAGTACTTC
TRBV27,NA,TRBJ2-7,NA,CASSLAFGLHYEQYF,TGTGCCAGCAGTTTAGCGTTCGGTCTCCACTACGAGCAGTACTTC
TRBV7-6,NA,TRBJ2-1,NA,CASSLIWGGPHNEQFF,TGTGCCAGCAGCTTGATATGGGGGGGGCCCCACAATGAGCAGTTCTTC
TRBV21-1,once,TRBJ2-1,NA,CASSKGVPRAQGVHEQFF,TGTGCCAGCAGCAAAGGGGTCCCCCGGGCCCAGGGGGTTCATGAGCAGTTCTTC